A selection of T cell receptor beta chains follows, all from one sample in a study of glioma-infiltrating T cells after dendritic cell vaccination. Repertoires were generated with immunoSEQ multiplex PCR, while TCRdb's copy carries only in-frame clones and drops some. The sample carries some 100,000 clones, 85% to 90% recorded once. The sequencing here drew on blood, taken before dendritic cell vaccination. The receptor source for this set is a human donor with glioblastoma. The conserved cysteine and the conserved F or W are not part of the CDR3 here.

CDR3aa: ASSSGTSGRETQY
j_gene: TRBJ2-5
v_gene: TRBV19

CDR3aa: ASSVGTGGYEQY
j_gene: TRBJ2-7
v_gene: TRBV2

CDR3aa: ASSAGQVVNTIY
j_gene: TRBJ1-3
v_gene: TRBV6-5

CDR3aa: ASSQERTGELQETQY
j_gene: TRBJ2-5
v_gene: TRBV18

CDR3aa: ASSWGAWTSGGPDEQF
j_gene: TRBJ2-1
v_gene: TRBV25-1

CDR3aa: ASSWTGSSYEQY
j_gene: TRBJ2-7
v_gene: TRBV19

CDR3aa: ASSRSSYEQY
j_gene: TRBJ2-7
v_gene: TRBV6-5

CDR3aa: ASSLVQGETPYEQY
j_gene: TRBJ2-7
v_gene: TRBV7-8

CDR3aa: ASSQGQGAVRGYEQY
j_gene: TRBJ2-7
v_gene: TRBV4-1

CDR3aa: ASSLSQGHGDTEAF
j_gene: TRBJ1-1
v_gene: TRBV5-1

CDR3aa: ASSLDSYPEKLF
j_gene: TRBJ1-4
v_gene: TRBV27

CDR3aa: ASKGRANEQF
j_gene: TRBJ2-1
v_gene: TRBV5-5

CDR3aa: ASSSGGGNEQF
j_gene: TRBJ2-1
v_gene: TRBV25-1

CDR3aa: AWQGLAGVSTDTQY
j_gene: TRBJ2-3
v_gene: TRBV30

CDR3aa: ASSPPTSGVDTQY
j_gene: TRBJ2-3
v_gene: TRBV5-1

CDR3aa: ASILNTEAF
j_gene: TRBJ1-1
v_gene: TRBV19

CDR3aa: ASGLVGVAVERGYT
j_gene: TRBJ1-2
v_gene: TRBV12-5

CDR3aa: ASRPSGQGVWGYT
j_gene: TRBJ1-2
v_gene: TRBV6-5